This T cell receptor beta chain was retrieved from a study of CD4+ T cells in melanoma. To note about this clone: As yet, its antigen is unknown.

TCRdb's copy holds only in-frame clones and misses some; the assay was immunoSEQ multiplex PCR. The table records around 100,000 clones, roughly 90% of them present only once. Study observations and caveats: Reportedly, melanoma neoantigen-specific CD4+ T cells showed varied differentiation states. A reported correlation linked neoantigen-specific CD4+ T cells to CD8+, macrophage and B cell function.

V gave up 1 base and J gave up 1 base, with 7 bases separating them. Germline CDR1 is SGHTA and CDR2 is FQGNSA. There are 14 residues in the CDR3. Sequenced: peripheral blood. This chain uses TRBV7-2 with TRBJ1-1; no definite D call. This clonotype was obtained from a human donor with melanoma. The CDR3 DNA reads as TGTGCCAGCAGCTTAGTTACAAGGAACACTGAAGCTTTCTTT. It translates to CASSLVTRNTEAFF.